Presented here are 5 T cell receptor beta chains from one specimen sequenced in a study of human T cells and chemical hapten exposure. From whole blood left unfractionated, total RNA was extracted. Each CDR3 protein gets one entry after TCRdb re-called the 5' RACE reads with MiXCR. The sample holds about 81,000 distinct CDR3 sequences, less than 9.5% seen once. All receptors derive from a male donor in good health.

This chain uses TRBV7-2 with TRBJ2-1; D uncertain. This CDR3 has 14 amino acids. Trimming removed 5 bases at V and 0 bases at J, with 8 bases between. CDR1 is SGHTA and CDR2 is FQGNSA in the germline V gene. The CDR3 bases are TGTGCCAGCAGCAATTTAGCCTCCTACAATGAGCAGTTCTTC. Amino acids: CASSNLASYNEQFF.

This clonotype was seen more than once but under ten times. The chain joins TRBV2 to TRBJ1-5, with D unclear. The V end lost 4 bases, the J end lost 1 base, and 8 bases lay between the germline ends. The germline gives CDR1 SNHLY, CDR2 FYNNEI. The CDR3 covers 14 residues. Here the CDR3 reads CASSGVDSNQPQHF. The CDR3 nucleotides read TGTGCCAGCAGTGGGGTCGACAGCAATCAGCCCCAGCATTTT.

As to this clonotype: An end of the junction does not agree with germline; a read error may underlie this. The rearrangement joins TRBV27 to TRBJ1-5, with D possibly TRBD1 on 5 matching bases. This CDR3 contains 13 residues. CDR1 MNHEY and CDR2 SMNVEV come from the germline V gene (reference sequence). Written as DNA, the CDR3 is TGTGCCAGCAGTTTAAGCGGACATCAGCCCCGGCATTTT. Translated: CASSLSGHQPRHF.

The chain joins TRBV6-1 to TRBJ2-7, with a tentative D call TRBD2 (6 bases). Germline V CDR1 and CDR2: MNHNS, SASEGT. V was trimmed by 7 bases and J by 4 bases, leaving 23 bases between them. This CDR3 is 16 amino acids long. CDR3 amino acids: CASTPGTPSWDYEQYF. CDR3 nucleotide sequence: TGTGCCAGCACCCCCGGGACTCCATCATGGGATTACGAGCAGTACTTC.

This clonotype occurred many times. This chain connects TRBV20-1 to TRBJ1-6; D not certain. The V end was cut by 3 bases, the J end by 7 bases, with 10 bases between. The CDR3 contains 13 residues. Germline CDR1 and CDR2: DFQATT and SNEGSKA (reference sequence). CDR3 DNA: TGCAGTGCTAGGGAGGGCCAAAATTCACCCCTCCACTTT. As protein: CSAREGQNSPLHF.